This T cell receptor (beta chain) was found in a study of regulatory T cells in long-lasting Graves disease. Documented time point: persistent/refractory GD, antithyroid drugs over 5 years with positive TRAb. RNA isolated from PBMCs was used to make the TCR library. Peripheral blood, approximately 9 milliliters of it, was drawn into EDTA tubes. To note about this clonotype: No antigen is known for it.

Study-level results: Persistent cases favored TRBV28, TRBJ1-2 and TRBJ2-5.

This CDR3 has 16 residues. Germline V gene data show CDR1 as LNHDA and CDR2 as SQIVND (reference sequence). V lost 6 bases and J lost 1, with 19 bases in between. To make TCR beta libraries, researchers used iRepertoire HTBI primers and Arm-PCR of CDR3 regions. MiXCR, run by TCRdb on the multiplex PCR reads, gives a single entry per CDR3 protein. The sample has a few hundred thousand distinct CDR3 sequences; 23% are singletons. The TCR comes from a female donor with Graves disease. The sample in question was peripheral blood mononuclear cells (PBMCs), obtained when the disease was refractory, from a patient treated with antithyroid drugs. J is TRBJ2-7 and V is TRBV19; D may match TRBD1 or TRBD2 (6 bases each). CDR3 region: CASSSFGRRGSYEQYF. CDR3 coding DNA: TGTGCCAGTAGCTCTTTTGGACGGAGGGGGTCCTACGAGCAGTACTTC.